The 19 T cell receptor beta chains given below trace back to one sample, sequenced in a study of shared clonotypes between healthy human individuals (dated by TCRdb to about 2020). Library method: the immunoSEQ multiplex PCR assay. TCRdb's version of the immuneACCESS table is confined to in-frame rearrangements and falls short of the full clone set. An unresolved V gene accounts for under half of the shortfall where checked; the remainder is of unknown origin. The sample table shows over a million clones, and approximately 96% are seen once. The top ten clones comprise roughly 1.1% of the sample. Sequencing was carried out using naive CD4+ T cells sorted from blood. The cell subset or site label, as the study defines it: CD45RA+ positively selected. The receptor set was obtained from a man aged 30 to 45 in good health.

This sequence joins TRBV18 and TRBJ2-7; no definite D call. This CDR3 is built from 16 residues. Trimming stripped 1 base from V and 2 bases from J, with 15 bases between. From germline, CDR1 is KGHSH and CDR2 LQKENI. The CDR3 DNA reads TGTGCCAGCTCACCACTCTTCGAGGCGGACGCCTACGAGCAGTACTTC. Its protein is CASSPLFEADAYEQYF.

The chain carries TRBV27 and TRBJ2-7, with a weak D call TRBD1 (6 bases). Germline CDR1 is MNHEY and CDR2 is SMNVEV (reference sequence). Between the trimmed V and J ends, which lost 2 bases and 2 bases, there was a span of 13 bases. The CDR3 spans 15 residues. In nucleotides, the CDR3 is TGTGCCAGCAGTTTACCTGGGGGCCTCCCCTACGAGCAGTACTTC. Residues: CASSLPGGLPYEQYF.

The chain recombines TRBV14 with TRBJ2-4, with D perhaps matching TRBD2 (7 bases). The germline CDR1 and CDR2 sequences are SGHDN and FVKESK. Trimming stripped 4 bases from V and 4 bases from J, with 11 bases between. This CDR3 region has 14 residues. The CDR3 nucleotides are TGTGCCAGCAGCCCTGCGGGGGCGAAAAACATTCAGTACTTC. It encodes CASSPAGAKNIQYF.

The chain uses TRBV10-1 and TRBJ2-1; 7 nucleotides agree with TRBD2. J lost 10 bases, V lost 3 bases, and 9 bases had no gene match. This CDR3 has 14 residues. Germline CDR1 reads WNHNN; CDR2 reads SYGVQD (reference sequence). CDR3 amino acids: CASSDAGLVGEQFF. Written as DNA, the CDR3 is TGCGCCAGCAGTGATGCCGGACTAGTAGGGGAGCAGTTCTTC.

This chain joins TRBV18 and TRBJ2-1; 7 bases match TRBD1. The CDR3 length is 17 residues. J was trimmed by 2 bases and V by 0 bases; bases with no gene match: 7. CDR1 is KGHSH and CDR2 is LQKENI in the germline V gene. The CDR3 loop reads CASSPPTGTATYNEQFF. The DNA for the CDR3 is TGTGCCAGCTCACCACCAACCGGGACAGCGACCTACAATGAGCAGTTCTTC.

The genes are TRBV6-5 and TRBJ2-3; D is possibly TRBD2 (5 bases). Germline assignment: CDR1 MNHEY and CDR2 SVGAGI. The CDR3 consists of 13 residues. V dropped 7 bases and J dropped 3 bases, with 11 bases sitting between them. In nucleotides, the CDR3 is TGTGCCAGCAAGAGGGCGGCTACAGATACGCAGTATTTT. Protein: CASKRAATDTQYF.

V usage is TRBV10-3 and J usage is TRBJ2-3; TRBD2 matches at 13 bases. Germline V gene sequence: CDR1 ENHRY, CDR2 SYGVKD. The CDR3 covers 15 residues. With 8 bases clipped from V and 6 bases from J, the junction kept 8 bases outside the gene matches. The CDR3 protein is CAIGPTSGRRDTQYF. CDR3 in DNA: TGTGCCATCGGGCCGACTAGCGGGAGGCGCGATACGCAGTATTTT.

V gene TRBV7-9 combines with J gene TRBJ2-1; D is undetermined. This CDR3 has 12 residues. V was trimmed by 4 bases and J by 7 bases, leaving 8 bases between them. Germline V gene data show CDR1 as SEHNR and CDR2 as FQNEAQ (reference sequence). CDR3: CASSSQLNEQFF. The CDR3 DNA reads TGTGCCAGCAGCTCCCAGTTGAATGAGCAGTTCTTC. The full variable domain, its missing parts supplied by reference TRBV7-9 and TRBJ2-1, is DTGVSQNPRHKITKRGQNVTFRCDPISEHNRLYWYRQTLGQGPEFLTYFQNEAQLEKSRLLSDRFSAERPKGSFSTLEIQRTEQGDSAMYLCASSSQLNEQFFGPGTRLTVL.

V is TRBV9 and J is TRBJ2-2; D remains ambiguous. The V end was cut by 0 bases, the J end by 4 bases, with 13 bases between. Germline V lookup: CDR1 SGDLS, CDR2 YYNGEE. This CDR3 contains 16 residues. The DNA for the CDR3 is TGTGCCAGCAGCGTAGCTTCTGGCAGGTCCACCGGGGAGCTGTTTTTT. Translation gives CASSVASGRSTGELFF.

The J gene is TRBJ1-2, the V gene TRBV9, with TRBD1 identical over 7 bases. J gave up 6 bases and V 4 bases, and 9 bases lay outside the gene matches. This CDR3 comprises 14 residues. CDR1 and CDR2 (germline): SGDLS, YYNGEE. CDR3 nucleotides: TGTGCCAGCAGCAGGGGGCAGGGGGTGAATGGCTACACCTTC. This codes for CASSRGQGVNGYTF.

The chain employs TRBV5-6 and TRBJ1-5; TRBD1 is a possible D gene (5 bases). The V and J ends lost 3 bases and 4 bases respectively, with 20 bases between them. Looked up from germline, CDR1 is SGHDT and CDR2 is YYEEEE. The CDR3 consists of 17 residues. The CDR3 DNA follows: TGTGCCAGCAGCTCCCTAAGGGCTGGGGGGTCTAATCAGCCCCAGCATTTT. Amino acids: CASSSLRAGGSNQPQHF.

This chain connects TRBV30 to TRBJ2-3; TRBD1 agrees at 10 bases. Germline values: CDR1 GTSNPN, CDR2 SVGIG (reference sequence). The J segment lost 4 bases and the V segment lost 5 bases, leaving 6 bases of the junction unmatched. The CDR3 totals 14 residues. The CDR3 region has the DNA TGTGCCTGGGGGGGGACAGGGGTTTCAGATACGCAGTATTTT. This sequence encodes CAWGGTGVSDTQYF.

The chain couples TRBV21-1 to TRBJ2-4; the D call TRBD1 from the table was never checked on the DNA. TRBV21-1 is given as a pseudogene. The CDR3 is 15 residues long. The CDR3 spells CASSPPQGAKNIQYF. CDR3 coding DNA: TGTGCCAGCAGCCCTCCACAGGGGGCCAAAAACATTCAGTACTTC.

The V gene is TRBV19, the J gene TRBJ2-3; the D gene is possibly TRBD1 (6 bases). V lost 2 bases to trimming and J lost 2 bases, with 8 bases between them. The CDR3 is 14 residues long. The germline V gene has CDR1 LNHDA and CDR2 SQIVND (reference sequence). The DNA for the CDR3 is TGTGCCAGTAGTATACAGGGGCCCACAGATACGCAGTATTTT. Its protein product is CASSIQGPTDTQYF.

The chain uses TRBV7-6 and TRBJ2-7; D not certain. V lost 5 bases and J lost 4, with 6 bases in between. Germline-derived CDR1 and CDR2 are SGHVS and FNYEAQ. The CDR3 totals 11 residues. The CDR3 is CASSPRYEQYF. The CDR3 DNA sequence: TGTGCCAGCAGCCCTCGGTACGAGCAGTACTTC.

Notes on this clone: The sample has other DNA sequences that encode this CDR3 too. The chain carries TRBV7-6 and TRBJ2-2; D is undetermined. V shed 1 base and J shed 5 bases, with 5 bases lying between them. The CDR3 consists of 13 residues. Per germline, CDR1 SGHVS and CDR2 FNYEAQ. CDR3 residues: CASSLVSTGELFF. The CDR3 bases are TGTGCCAGCAGCTTAGTTTCTACCGGGGAGCTGTTTTTT.

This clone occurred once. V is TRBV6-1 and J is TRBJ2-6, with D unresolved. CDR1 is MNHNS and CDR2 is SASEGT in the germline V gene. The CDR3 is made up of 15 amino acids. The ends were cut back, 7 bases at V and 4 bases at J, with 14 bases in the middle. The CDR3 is CASIVLSSGANVLTF. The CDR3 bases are TGTGCCAGCATTGTACTCTCCTCCGGGGCCAACGTCCTGACTTTC.

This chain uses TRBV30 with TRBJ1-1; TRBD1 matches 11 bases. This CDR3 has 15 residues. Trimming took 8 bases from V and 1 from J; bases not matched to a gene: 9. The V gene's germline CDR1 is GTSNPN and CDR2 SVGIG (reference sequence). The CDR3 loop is CATDRGLRKNTEAFF. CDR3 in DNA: TGTGCCACGGACAGGGGGCTAAGAAAGAACACTGAAGCTTTCTTT.

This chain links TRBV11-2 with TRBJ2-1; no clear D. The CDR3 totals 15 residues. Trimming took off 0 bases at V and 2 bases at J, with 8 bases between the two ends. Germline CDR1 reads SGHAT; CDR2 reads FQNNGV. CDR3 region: CASSLDGVAYNEQFF. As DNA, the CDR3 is TGTGCCAGCAGCTTAGATGGGGTGGCCTACAATGAGCAGTTCTTC.